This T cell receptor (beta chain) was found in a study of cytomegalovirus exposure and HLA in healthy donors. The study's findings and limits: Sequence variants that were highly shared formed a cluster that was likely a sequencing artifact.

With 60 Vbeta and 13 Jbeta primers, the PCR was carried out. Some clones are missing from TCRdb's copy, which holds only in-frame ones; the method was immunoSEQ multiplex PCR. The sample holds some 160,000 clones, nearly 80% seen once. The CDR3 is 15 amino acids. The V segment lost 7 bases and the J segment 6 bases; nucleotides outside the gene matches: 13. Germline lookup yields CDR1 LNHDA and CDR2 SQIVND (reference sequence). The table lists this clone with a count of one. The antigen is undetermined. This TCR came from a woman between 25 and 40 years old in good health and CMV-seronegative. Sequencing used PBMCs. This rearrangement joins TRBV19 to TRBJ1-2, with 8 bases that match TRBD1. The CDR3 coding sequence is TGTGCCAGTAAACCTCCCCTCAGACAGGGGAATGGCTACACCTTC. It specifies CASKPPLRQGNGYTF.